This T cell receptor (beta chain) was sequenced for a study of T cell responses to AZD1222 COVID-19 vaccine. Study-wide results and limits: Per reports, nearly half of all spike-specific TCRs target regions that are unmutated in variants.

As regards this clone: Its antigen is undetermined.

The assay was immunoSEQ multiplex PCR, and TCRdb's table has in-frame clones only and misses some. The sample holds fewer than 200,000 clones, 90% seen once. The sequencing here drew on peripheral blood, taken on day 0 of AZD1222 vaccination. This sequence originates from an adult in good health.

CDR3 in amino acids: CASSGTAFHNLRGLETQYF. DNA of the CDR3: TGTGCCAGCAGTGGGACAGCCTTTCACAACCTTCGGGGGTTGGAGACCCAGTACTTC. The chain couples TRBV2 to TRBJ2-5; possibly TRBD1 or TRBD2 for D (6 bases each). This CDR3 region has 19 residues. The ends were cut back, 4 bases at V and 5 bases at J, with 29 bases in the middle. CDR1 is SNHLY, CDR2 FYNNEI, per germline.